This entry lists 31 T cell receptor beta chains sequenced from one sample in a study of identical twins. TCRdb re-analysed the 5' RACE reads in MiXCR, keeping a single row per CDR3 protein. Seen here are under 900,000 distinct CDR3 sequences, approximately 18% observed once, and the top ten hold less than 15%. The same specimen was also included in a second study, on T cells expressing NK-cell markers.

The specimen sequenced was PBMCs. All receptors come from a woman in her late teens or twenties in good health.

J is TRBJ2-1 and V is TRBV10-3; no definite D call. CDR3 size: 15 residues. V was cut by 6 bases and J by 9 bases, with 21 bases left in between. Looked up from germline, CDR1 is ENHRY and CDR2 is SYGVKD. The CDR3 protein is CAIRPLAPPLGEQFF. CDR3 coding DNA: TGTGCCATCAGGCCCCTTGCTCCCCCACTCGGTGAGCAGTTCTTC.

A few counts support this clonotype. This chain links TRBV10-3 with TRBJ2-7; D might be TRBD1 or TRBD2, each matching 6 bases. Trimming left V 11 bases short and J 0 bases short, with 26 bases between. The CDR3 sequence is 17 residues long. Germline values: CDR1 ENHRY, CDR2 SYGVKD. In nucleotides, the CDR3 is TGTGCCTCCCAAAGGGGGGCTGCGGGCCTAGGCTCCTACGAGCAGTACTTC. Translating it yields CASQRGAAGLGSYEQYF.

There are a few counts of this clonotype. This rearrangement joins TRBV5-1 to TRBJ2-1, with D unresolved. V was cut by 0 bases and J by 5 bases, with 9 bases left in between. This CDR3 region has 14 residues. CDR1 SGHRS and CDR2 YFSETQ come from the germline V gene. In DNA form, the CDR3 reads TGCGCCAGCAGCTTGGTGGGCGAGGACAATGAGCAGTTCTTC. Amino acid sequence: CASSLVGEDNEQFF.

This clonotype was detected a few times. This chain connects TRBV5-1 to TRBJ2-1; D may be TRBD1 (5 bases). The germline V and J ends were trimmed by 0 bases and 2 bases, with 12 bases remaining between them. CDR1 is SGHRS, CDR2 YFSETQ, per germline. There are 16 residues in the CDR3. CDR3 protein: CASSLVFRVAYNEQFF. The CDR3 region has the DNA TGCGCCAGCAGCTTGGTGTTCAGGGTCGCCTACAATGAGCAGTTCTTC.

This clonotype has just a few counts. The chain employs TRBV12-3 or TRBV12-4 and TRBJ2-3; tentatively, D is TRBD1 (5 bases). The CDR3 totals 16 residues. V was cut by 4 bases and J by 1 base, with 15 bases left in between. The CDR3 here is CASSSNLGRGTDTQYF. The CDR3 region has the DNA TGTGCCAGCAGTTCAAACTTGGGCAGGGGCACAGATACGCAGTATTTT.

In its sample, this clonotype was seen a few times. This rearrangement joins TRBV30 to TRBJ1-2; tentatively, D is TRBD1 (5 bases). Germline CDR1 is GTSNPN and CDR2 is SVGIG (reference sequence). This CDR3 contains 12 residues. The ends were cut back, 1 base at V and 7 bases at J, with 10 bases in the middle. CDR3 region: CAWSGGVIGYTF. The CDR3 DNA is TGTGCCTGGAGTGGAGGGGTTATTGGCTACACCTTC.

This clonotype was recorded a few times. V is TRBV20-1 and J is TRBJ1-1, with a weak D call TRBD1 (5 bases). The CDR3 runs to 13 residues. Germline loops: CDR1 DFQATT, CDR2 SNEGSKA (reference sequence). CDR3 amino acids: CRGVRGMDTEAFF. The CDR3 DNA reads as TGCAGAGGGGTGCGGGGAATGGACACTGAAGCTTTCTTT.

This clonotype was detected only a few times. The chain joins TRBV27 to TRBJ2-7, with D possibly TRBD1 on 5 matching bases. CDR3 size: 14 residues. Trimming cost V 3 bases and J 3 bases, with 12 bases left between them. Germline-derived CDR1 and CDR2 are MNHEY and SMNVEV (reference sequence). CDR3 region: CASSFQGTDYEQYF. The CDR3 DNA sequence: TGTGCCAGCAGTTTTCAGGGTACCGACTACGAGCAGTACTTC.

The chain is built from TRBV3-1 and TRBJ2-3, with 8 bases lining up with TRBD1. The CDR3 sequence is 16 residues long. Germline CDR1 reads LGHDT; CDR2 reads YNNKEL (reference sequence). V trimming: 6 bases; J trimming: 2 bases; junction bases outside the gene matches: 10. CDR3 protein: CASSTRRTGLTDTQYF. The CDR3 DNA reads TGTGCCAGCAGTACGCGTCGGACAGGGCTCACAGATACGCAGTATTTT.

V and J are TRBV10-3 and TRBJ2-7; D uncertain. Germline V gives CDR1 ENHRY, CDR2 SYGVKD. Trimming removed 0 bases from V and 6 bases from J, with 6 bases in between. The CDR3 has 12 amino acids. The CDR3 region is CAISESQREQYF. DNA of the CDR3: TGTGCCATCAGTGAGTCGCAGCGCGAGCAGTACTTC.

The genes are TRBV9 and TRBJ2-5; unclear D gene. Trimming took off 1 base at V and 2 bases at J, with 12 bases between the two ends. Germline loops: CDR1 SGDLS, CDR2 YYNGEE. There are 15 residues in the CDR3. In nucleotides, the CDR3 is TGTGCCAGCAGCGTATCCCCCGACCTACAAGAGACCCAGTACTTC. It codes for CASSVSPDLQETQYF.

In DNA, the CDR3 is TGTGCCAGCAGCGTAGCACCTTACAATGAGCAGTTCTTC. This encodes CASSVAPYNEQFF. V and J are TRBV9 and TRBJ2-1; D uncertain. Per the germline V gene, CDR1 is SGDLS and CDR2 is YYNGEE. The CDR3 is 13 amino acids. V was shortened by 0 bases and J by 4 bases, with 5 bases between the two germline ends.

This clonotype was detected ten times or more. The genes are TRBV12-3 or TRBV12-4 and TRBJ2-7; weak D call: TRBD1 (5 bases). V gave up 5 bases and J gave up 0 bases, with 5 bases separating them. This CDR3 comprises 12 residues. CDR3 coding DNA: TGTGCCAGCAGTGGGGCCTCCTACGAGCAGTACTTC. It yields the protein CASSGASYEQYF.

The rearrangement joins TRBV10-3 to TRBJ1-2; D call uncertain. Trimming took 0 bases from V and 8 from J, leaving 7 bases between them. The V gene's germline CDR1 is ENHRY and CDR2 SYGVKD. The CDR3 extends over 12 amino acids. The CDR3 loop is CAISESGMGYTF. DNA of the CDR3: TGTGCCATCAGTGAGTCGGGAATGGGCTACACCTTC.

Here the CDR3 reads CASSSRGTSLYF. DNA for the CDR3: TGTGCCAGCAGCTCACGGGGGACTAGCCTGTATTTT. The rearrangement uses TRBV5-6 and TRBJ2-3; TRBD2 matches at 9 bases. The CDR3 runs to 12 residues. Germline trimming cut 3 bases from V and 14 bases from J; bases unmatched to any gene: 7. Germline V CDR1 and CDR2: SGHDT, YYEEEE. Full variable domain (rest looked up from reference TRBV5-6 and TRBJ2-3): DAGVTQSPTHLIKTRGQQVTLRCSPKSGHDTVSWYQQALGQGPQFIFQYYEEEERQRGNFPDRFSGHQFPNYSSELNVNALLLGDSALYLCASSSRGTSLYFGPGTRLTVL.

This rearrangement joins TRBV29-1 to TRBJ2-7; D perhaps matches TRBD2 (6 bases). Germline CDR1 is SQVTM and CDR2 is ANQGSEA. The CDR3 has 12 amino acids. V was trimmed by 6 bases and J by 7 bases, leaving 16 bases between them. The CDR3: CSVGEVPREQYF. The CDR3 region has the DNA TGCAGCGTGGGGGAGGTGCCGAGAGAGCAGTACTTC.

The chain couples TRBV20-1 to TRBJ1-5; the D gene is possibly TRBD1 (5 bases). The germline V and J ends were trimmed by 6 bases and 0 bases, with 9 bases remaining between them. CDR1 DFQATT and CDR2 SNEGSKA come from the germline V gene (reference sequence). The CDR3 is made up of 13 amino acids. CDR3 protein: CSAQTDSNQPQHF. The CDR3 nucleotides are TGCAGTGCCCAGACAGATAGCAATCAGCCCCAGCATTTT.

The CDR3 DNA follows: TGTGCCAGCACTATAGGACAGGGCTACACAGATACGCAGTATTTT. This codes for CASTIGQGYTDTQYF. The chain carries TRBV12-3 or TRBV12-4 and TRBJ2-3; 8 bases are shared with TRBD1. The CDR3 length is 15 residues. V lost 7 bases to trimming and J lost 2 bases; unmatched junction nucleotides: 8.

A few counts support this clonotype. The chain links TRBV7-8 to TRBJ2-5; TRBD1 or TRBD2 may be the D gene (5 bases each). The germline V gene has CDR1 SGHVS and CDR2 FQNEAQ. V lost 1 base and J lost 9, with 12 bases in between. This CDR3 has 13 amino acids. CDR3 DNA: TGTGCCAGCAGCTTAGACGAGGGGTTAGCCCAGTACTTC. Protein product: CASSLDEGLAQYF.

This clonotype has only one observation. V usage is TRBV6-2 or TRBV6-3 and J usage is TRBJ2-5; a possible D gene is TRBD2 (6 bases). This CDR3 is 14 amino acids long. Between the trimmed V and J ends, which lost 1 base and 4 bases, there was a span of 10 bases. Germline CDR1 is MNHEY and CDR2 is SVGEGT. The CDR3 region is CASSYFSGAETQYF. CDR3 DNA: TGTGCCAGCAGTTACTTTAGCGGAGCAGAGACCCAGTACTTC.

This clonotype occurred many times. The CDR3 nucleotides are TGTGCCAGCAGTTTTGGGAAGTACAATGAGCAGTTCTTC. Amino acid sequence: CASSFGKYNEQFF. The V call is TRBV12-3 or TRBV12-4, the J call TRBJ2-1; D uncertain. V dropped 3 bases and J dropped 4 bases, with 7 bases sitting between them. This CDR3 has 13 amino acids.

V is TRBV20-1 and J is TRBJ2-3; a possible D gene is TRBD2 (6 bases). This CDR3 spans 16 amino acids. V lost 6 bases and J lost 1, with 20 bases in between. Germline CDR1 DFQATT, CDR2 SNEGSKA (reference sequence). The DNA of the CDR3 is TGCAGTGCCACAACCTTCCTGACGGGGGGCACAGATACGCAGTATTTT. Protein: CSATTFLTGGTDTQYF.

Ten or more counts support this clonotype. CDR3 DNA sequence: TGTGCCAGCAGCTTCTTGGGACTAGCTTCCACTTCTGGGGCCAACGTCCTGACTTTC. Translating gives CASSFLGLASTSGANVLTF. The chain employs TRBV11-2 and TRBJ2-6; 9 bases line up with TRBD2. In germline, CDR1 is SGHAT, CDR2 FQNNGV. V shed 3 bases and J 1 base; nucleotides not matched to a gene: 10. CDR3 length: 19 amino acids.

This clonotype was picked up a small number of times. The chain couples TRBV9 to TRBJ2-1; 8 bases are shared with TRBD2. The length of the CDR3 is 14 residues. Germline values: CDR1 SGDLS, CDR2 YYNGEE. V trimming: 6 bases; J trimming: 0 bases; junction bases outside the gene matches: 2. The CDR3 protein is CASTSGGSYNEQFF. DNA for the CDR3: TGTGCCAGCACCAGCGGGGGCTCCTACAATGAGCAGTTCTTC.

The chain couples TRBV19 to TRBJ2-3; TRBD1 matches 7 bases. This CDR3 has 15 amino acids. Germline trimming cut 5 bases from V and 4 bases from J; bases unmatched to any gene: 9. CDR1 and CDR2 from the germline V gene are LNHDA and SQIVND (reference sequence). The CDR3 spells CASSPDRVGSDTQYF. CDR3 nucleotides: TGTGCCAGTAGTCCCGACAGGGTAGGCTCAGATACGCAGTATTTT.

Notes on this clonotype: A read error may produce the germline difference seen at one junction end. The rearrangement joins TRBV6-2 or TRBV6-3 to TRBJ2-7; 8 nucleotides match TRBD2. The CDR3 runs to 14 residues. Germline CDR1 reads MNHEY; CDR2 reads SVGEGT. The DNA for the CDR3 is TGTGCCAGCAGAACCGGGACTAGTCCCTACGAGCAGCACTTC. It is translated as CASRTGTSPYEQHF.

This clonotype was recorded a few times. The rearrangement uses TRBV20-1 and TRBJ2-4; D gene uncertain. Trimming left V 6 bases short and J 4 bases short, with 19 bases between. CDR1 is DFQATT, CDR2 SNEGSKA, per germline (reference sequence). CDR3 length: 15 residues. For the CDR3, the DNA is TGCAGTGCGATCCTACCAGGCCGTAATAAAAACATTCAGTACTTC. It encodes CSAILPGRNKNIQYF.

The V call is TRBV5-1, the J call TRBJ2-3, with D possibly TRBD2 on 5 matching bases. The CDR3 is made up of 13 amino acids. In germline, CDR1 is SGHRS, CDR2 YFSETQ. The V and J ends lost 0 bases and 7 bases respectively, with 9 bases between them. CDR3 nucleotides: TGCGCCAGCAGCTTGGAAACGGGGTATACGCAGTATTTT. Encoded protein: CASSLETGYTQYF.

This clonotype was detected only a few times. The V call is TRBV12-3 or TRBV12-4, the J call TRBJ2-1; 10 nucleotides line up with TRBD1. The V segment lost 6 bases and the J segment 3 bases; nucleotides outside the gene matches: 5. This CDR3 is 15 amino acids long. The CDR3 protein is CASRKTGGFYNEQFF. In nucleotides, the CDR3 is TGTGCCAGCAGAAAGACAGGGGGCTTCTACAATGAGCAGTTCTTC.

This clonotype was found a few times. The chain employs TRBV7-3 and TRBJ2-2, with D possibly called TRBD1 or TRBD2 (5 bases each). The CDR3 runs 14 residues. Between the trimmed V and J ends, which lost 4 bases and 4 bases, there was a span of 10 bases. Germline CDR1 SGHTA, CDR2 FQGTGA. CDR3 bases: TGTGCCAGCAGCTCGTCTGGGGGCACCGGGGAGCTGTTTTTT. Translation: CASSSSGGTGELFF.

V gene TRBV29-1 combines with J gene TRBJ1-1, with 8 bases that match TRBD1. The CDR3 is made up of 13 amino acids. Germline V lookup: CDR1 SQVTM, CDR2 ANQGSEA. The J segment lost 3 bases and the V segment lost 8 bases, leaving 8 bases of the junction unmatched. This CDR3 reads CSSSTGADTEAFF. The CDR3 region has the DNA TGCAGCTCATCGACAGGGGCGGACACTGAAGCTTTCTTT.